The clone carrying this T cell receptor beta chain was seen only a few times. Its target is not known. cDNA reverse transcribed from extracted RNA served as the sequencing template. Libraries were prepared by immunoSEQ multiplex PCR; TCRdb keeps only in-frame clonotypes and omits some of them. There are about 190,000 clones in the sample; 50% to 60% occur only once, and approximately 0.7% lies in the top ten. This entry belongs to a study of CD8+ T cells in alopecia areata. The study, taken as a whole, reports: Against the mouse data, patients shared TCRs less clearly, possibly for HLA reasons.

Treatment specified: oral pan-JAK inhibitor, 5-10 mg twice daily. Trimming shortened V by 9 bases and J by 2 bases, and 16 bases separated the two germline ends. There are 14 residues in the CDR3. Germline CDR1 is SGHTA and CDR2 is FQGNSA. The TCR comes from a human donor with alopecia areata. The rearrangement links TRBV7-2 to TRBJ2-5, with D maybe TRBD1 (6 bases). The specimen comprised CD4+ T cells sorted from blood, sampled at week 4, from a patient treated with tofacitinib. CDR3 DNA: TGTGCCAGTTCCAGTTACGGGACACAAGAGACCCAGTACTTC. Translated: CASSSYGTQETQYF.